Below, 18 T cell receptor beta chains from the same sample are listed, as sequenced in a study of T cell responses to AZD1222 COVID-19 vaccine. This table comes from immunoSEQ multiplex PCR, and its TCRdb copy is limited to in-frame clones, with some not included. The sample consists of roughly 70,000 clones, about 90% of them appearing once. The sample here was peripheral blood, taken on day 0 of AZD1222 vaccination. These receptors were collected from an adult in good health.

The genes are TRBV11-2 and TRBJ1-2; TRBD1 matches at 7 bases. Trimming cost V 6 bases and J 8 bases; bases outside gene matches: 9. Germline values: CDR1 SGHAT, CDR2 FQNNGV. The CDR3 extends over 13 amino acids. The CDR3 DNA reads TGTGCCAGCAGTCAACAGGGGTCGGACGGCTACACCTTC. This encodes CASSQQGSDGYTF.

The chain is built from TRBV7-6 and TRBJ1-4; D is uncertain. The CDR3 runs 16 residues. Germline V gives CDR1 SGHVS, CDR2 FNYEAQ. V lost 5 bases to trimming and J lost 0 bases, with 13 bases between them. The CDR3 loop reads CASSRLEFATNEKLFF. The CDR3 bases are TGTGCCAGCAGCCGACTTGAGTTCGCAACTAATGAAAAACTGTTTTTT.

V is TRBV29-1 and J is TRBJ1-2, with D possibly matching TRBD1 (5 bases). The germline gives CDR1 SQVTM, CDR2 ANQGSEA. The CDR3 contains 11 residues. Trimming left V 3 bases short and J 7 bases short, with 9 bases between. The CDR3 spells CSVDRAFGYTF. Here the CDR3 DNA reads TGCAGCGTTGACAGGGCGTTTGGCTACACCTTC.

The V and J genes are TRBV19 and TRBJ2-2; tentatively, D is TRBD1 or TRBD2 (5 bases each). From germline, CDR1 is LNHDA and CDR2 SQIVND (reference sequence). The CDR3 has 15 amino acids. Trimming removed 8 bases from V and 6 bases from J, with 19 bases in between. CDR3 sequence (DNA): TGTGCCAGTCGATTGATCCATGGGGGAGCCGGGGAGCTGTTTTTT. This gives the protein CASRLIHGGAGELFF. The full variable domain, rest sourced from reference TRBV19 and TRBJ2-2, is DGGITQSPKYLFRKEGQNVTLSCEQNLNHDAMYWYRQDPGQGLRLIYYSQIVNDFQKGDIAEGYSVSREKKESFPLTVTSAQKNPTAFYLCASRLIHGGAGELFFGEGSRLTVL.

This sequence joins TRBV11-2 and TRBJ2-1, with 8 bases fitting TRBD2. Germline values: CDR1 SGHAT, CDR2 FQNNGV. Trimming took 0 bases from V and 7 from J; bases not matched to a gene: 5. The CDR3 length is 15 residues. The CDR3: CASSLDLRGGNEQFF. The CDR3 region has the DNA TGTGCCAGCAGCTTAGATCTTCGGGGGGGGAATGAGCAGTTCTTC.

This rearrangement joins TRBV5-1 to TRBJ1-4, with 7 bases identical to TRBD1. The germline V gene has CDR1 SGHRS and CDR2 YFSETQ. With V trimmed by 4 bases and J by 3 bases, 6 bases remained unmatched. CDR3 length equals 15 residues. The CDR3 region has the DNA TGCGCCAGCAGCGGCGACGGGACAGCTAATGAAAAACTGTTTTTT. It codes for CASSGDGTANEKLFF.

J is TRBJ1-1 and V is TRBV20-1; D is ambiguous. V lost 3 bases to trimming and J lost 7 bases, with 12 bases between them. CDR1 is DFQATT, CDR2 SNEGSKA, per germline (reference sequence). The CDR3 is 12 residues long. The CDR3 is CSASDEQVEAFF. DNA for the CDR3: TGCAGTGCTAGTGACGAGCAGGTTGAAGCTTTCTTT.

V and J are TRBV3-1 (or the pseudogene TRBV3-2) and TRBJ2-7; D might be TRBD2 (5 bases). Germline CDR1 LGHDT, CDR2 YNNKEL (reference sequence). V was pared by 1 base and J by 5 bases, with 9 bases between. The CDR3 sequence is 13 residues long. The CDR3 sequence: CASSQGGRDEQYF. The CDR3 DNA reads as TGTGCCAGCAGCCAAGGCGGGCGGGACGAGCAGTACTTC.

The chain carries TRBV4-1 and TRBJ2-5; TRBD1 agrees at 8 bases. From germline, CDR1 is MGHRA and CDR2 YSYEKL. V shed 1 base and J 4 bases; nucleotides not matched to a gene: 2. The CDR3 spans 14 residues. This chain's CDR3 is CASSQVQGGETQYF. Here the CDR3 DNA reads TGCGCCAGCAGCCAAGTACAGGGGGGAGAGACCCAGTACTTC.

The J gene is TRBJ2-1, the V gene TRBV28; 8 bases match TRBD2. The CDR3 length is 14 residues. Germline V gene data show CDR1 as MDHEN and CDR2 as SYDVKM. Trimming took 10 bases from V and 10 from J; bases not matched to a gene: 15. The CDR3 DNA follows: TGTGCCACGGTGGGGACTAGGCTGGGGGAGGAGCAGTTCTTC. Amino acid sequence: CATVGTRLGEEQFF.

This chain links TRBV6-2 or TRBV6-3 with TRBJ2-7; tentative D call: TRBD2 (5 bases). The CDR3 length is 13 residues. V lost 4 bases, J lost 2 bases, and 9 bases lay in between. The V gene's germline CDR1 is MNHEY and CDR2 SVGEGT. CDR3 protein: CASSWTRAYEQYF. DNA for the CDR3: TGTGCCAGCAGTTGGACGAGGGCCTACGAGCAGTACTTC.

This sequence joins TRBV24-1 and TRBJ2-7; D is possibly TRBD2 (5 bases). There are 15 residues in the CDR3. Germline CDR1 is KGHDR and CDR2 is SFDVKD. V gave up 9 bases and J gave up 0 bases, with 17 bases separating them. This CDR3 reads CATFFGNYTSYEQYF. DNA of the CDR3: TGTGCCACCTTTTTCGGGAATTACACCTCCTACGAGCAGTACTTC.

CDR3 in DNA: TGTGCCAGCAGCTCAACGCGGGACAATGAGCAGTTCTTC. This translates into CASSSTRDNEQFF. This chain uses TRBV7-3 with TRBJ2-1; a weak D match, TRBD2 (5 bases). Germline V gene lookup returns CDR1 SGHTA and CDR2 FQGTGA. The CDR3 length is 13 residues. The V end lost 4 bases, the J end lost 5 bases, and 9 bases lay between the germline ends.

The rearrangement links TRBV5-1 to TRBJ2-7; TRBD1 matches at 10 bases. The germline V gene has CDR1 SGHRS and CDR2 YFSETQ. This CDR3 is built from 18 residues. V gave up 2 bases and J gave up 1 base; unmatched junction bases: 12. The CDR3 here is CASSFLSQTGGPSYEQYF. CDR3 sequence (DNA): TGCGCCAGCAGCTTCCTATCCCAGACAGGGGGCCCGTCCTACGAGCAGTACTTC.

This clone appeared once. The V gene is TRBV7-9, the J gene TRBJ2-2; D is tentatively TRBD1 or TRBD2 (7 bases each). Germline-derived CDR1 and CDR2 are SEHNR and FQNEAQ (reference sequence). The CDR3 runs to 19 residues. V was shortened by 5 bases and J by 3 bases, with 25 bases between the two germline ends. The CDR3 protein is CASSRIPFWEGADTGELFF. CDR3 nucleotide sequence: TGTGCCAGCAGCCGAATCCCCTTTTGGGAGGGGGCGGACACCGGGGAGCTGTTTTTT.

The V gene is TRBV5-4, the J gene TRBJ2-5, with D possibly TRBD1 on 6 matching bases. The CDR3 is 14 residues long. Trimming cost V 0 bases and J 4 bases, with 10 bases left between them. Per germline, CDR1 SGHNT and CDR2 YYREEE (reference sequence). The CDR3 DNA is TGTGCCAGCAGCTTGGGTGGCAGGGGAGAGACCCAGTACTTC. Translating it yields CASSLGGRGETQYF.

The chain recombines TRBV10-3 with TRBJ1-6; D may be TRBD1 (5 bases). CDR1 and CDR2 from the germline V gene are ENHRY and SYGVKD. This CDR3 is 15 amino acids long. Trimming took 2 bases from V and 5 from J, leaving 10 bases between them. The CDR3 DNA follows: TGTGCCATCAGTGAGGGGGGTCCAGATAATTCACCCCTCCACTTT. It is translated as CAISEGGPDNSPLHF.

The chain recombines TRBV28 with TRBJ2-7, with a weak D call TRBD2 (5 bases). V shed 7 bases and J shed 3 bases, with 10 bases lying between them. Germline V CDR1 and CDR2: MDHEN, SYDVKM. CDR3 length: 12 residues. CDR3 region: CASTQRDYEQYF. The CDR3 nucleotides are TGTGCCAGCACCCAGAGGGACTACGAGCAGTACTTC.